One sample yielded the 29 T cell receptor beta chains listed below, sequenced in a study of T cell repertoires in cytomegalovirus infection. TCRdb analysed the reads with MiXCR anew, one entry per CDR3 protein. Of roughly 87,000 distinct CDR3 sequences in the sample, 29% were seen once. Their target antigens are unknown. Material: CD8+ T cells from cultured PBMCs, obtained from culture after CMV antigen stimulation. Source of these receptors: a human donor in good health (CMV status not recorded). Some clones in this sample may be carry-over from other donors' samples.

The gene calls are TRBV7-4 and TRBJ2-1; TRBD1 matches 8 bases. Germline V gene data show CDR1 as SGHVT and CDR2 as SQSDAQ. The CDR3 spans 16 residues. With 1 base clipped from V and 4 bases from J, the junction kept 6 bases outside the gene matches. CDR3 sequence reads: CASSLGGTGEYNEQFF. CDR3 DNA: TGTGCCAGCAGCTTAGGAGGGACAGGCGAATACAATGAGCAGTTCTTC.

The chain joins TRBV7-8 to TRBJ1-4; D gene ambiguous. Germline lookup yields CDR1 SGHVS and CDR2 FQNEAQ. The CDR3 is 15 amino acids. V dropped 1 base and J dropped 0 bases, with 6 bases sitting between them. CDR3 amino acids: CASSLGIATNEKLFF. The CDR3 nucleotides are TGTGCCAGCAGCTTAGGGATAGCAACTAATGAAAAACTGTTTTTT.

Many counts were recorded for this clonotype. The CDR3 loop is CASSWGQVGTEAFF. In DNA form, the CDR3 reads TGCGCCAGCAGCTGGGGACAGGTTGGCACTGAAGCTTTCTTT. The gene calls are TRBV5-1 and TRBJ1-1; 8 bases match TRBD1. The CDR3 sequence is 14 residues long. CDR1 is SGHRS, CDR2 YFSETQ, per germline. J lost 4 bases, V lost 3 bases, and 5 bases had no gene match.

The gene calls are TRBV6-5 and TRBJ2-3, with 7 bases matching TRBD2. J was trimmed by 5 bases and V by 4 bases; bases with no gene match: 6. Germline CDR1 is MNHEY and CDR2 is SVGAGI. The CDR3 sequence is 14 residues long. The CDR3 bases are TGTGCCAGCAGTTCAGCGGGAAGAGAAGATACGCAGTATTTT. Residues: CASSSAGREDTQYF.

This clonotype appeared many times. This chain connects TRBV7-2 to TRBJ1-2; D remains ambiguous. This CDR3 region has 15 residues. V lost 1 base and J 5 bases, leaving 14 bases between the germline ends. Germline V lookup: CDR1 SGHTA, CDR2 FQGNSA. CDR3 coding DNA: TGTGCCAGCAGCTTAGGAGTAGGCGTTCAATATGGCTACACCTTC. It translates to CASSLGVGVQYGYTF.

This clonotype was found many times. This sequence joins TRBV12-3 or TRBV12-4 and TRBJ1-5; tentatively, D is TRBD1 (5 bases). This CDR3 region has 14 residues. The V gene lost 3 bases and the J gene lost 4 bases, with 10 bases spanning the gap. Written as DNA, the CDR3 is TGTGCCAGCAGTTTGGGGGGAACTAATCAGCCCCAGCATTTT. The encoded protein is CASSLGGTNQPQHF.

This clonotype was detected only a few times. The chain is built from TRBV4-1 and TRBJ2-3; 8 bases fit TRBD1. The CDR3 is 16 residues long. Germline values: CDR1 MGHRA, CDR2 YSYEKL. V was clipped by 3 bases and J by 6 bases; unmatched bases: 11. CDR3 sequence: CASSQPLGQAGDTQYF. The DNA of the CDR3 is TGCGCCAGCAGCCAGCCCCTGGGACAGGCTGGGGATACGCAGTATTTT.

The chain employs TRBV27 and TRBJ2-1; D is undetermined. Trimming took off 6 bases at V and 7 bases at J, with 16 bases between the two ends. CDR1 is MNHEY, CDR2 SMNVEV, per germline (reference sequence). This CDR3 has 14 residues. The CDR3 bases are TGTGCCAGCAGACGATTTATAGGTGGGAATGAGCAGTTCTTC. Translating it yields CASRRFIGGNEQFF.

This sequence joins TRBV19 and TRBJ1-1, with D unresolved. Germline V CDR1 and CDR2: LNHDA, SQIVND (reference sequence). Trimming shortened V by 1 base and J by 3 bases, and 6 bases separated the two germline ends. The CDR3 extends over 13 amino acids. CDR3 bases: TGTGCCAGTAGTATAGGGGGTCACACTGAAGCTTTCTTT. Translation gives CASSIGGHTEAFF.

The chain has TRBV5-5 and TRBJ2-6, with D uncertain. V lost 4 bases to trimming and J lost 0 bases, with 5 bases between them. The CDR3 totals 14 residues. The germline V gene has CDR1 SGHKS and CDR2 YYEKEE (reference sequence). CDR3 bases: TGTGCCAGCAGCCCTGACTCTGGGGCCAACGTCCTGACTTTC. Encoded protein: CASSPDSGANVLTF.

This clonotype was seen a handful of times. This chain connects TRBV29-1 to TRBJ1-2, with 9 positions matching TRBD1. The V gene's germline CDR1 is SQVTM and CDR2 ANQGSEA. CDR3 length: 13 amino acids. The V gene end was trimmed by 4 bases and the J gene end by 8 bases; junction bases not matched to a gene: 8. The CDR3, as DNA: TGCAGCGTTGGGGGGACAGGGCTTGGCGGCTACACCTTC. Residues: CSVGGTGLGGYTF.

The chain carries TRBV18 and TRBJ2-7; D remains unclear. Germline V CDR1 and CDR2: KGHSH, LQKENI. V was trimmed by 2 bases and J by 2 bases, leaving 10 bases between them. This CDR3 has 14 residues. CDR3 protein: CASSPREAAYEQYF. The CDR3 DNA reads TGTGCCAGCTCACCAAGGGAAGCAGCCTACGAGCAGTACTTC.

The rearrangement links TRBV28 to TRBJ2-1; D is perhaps TRBD2 (6 bases). This CDR3 contains 15 residues. The V and J ends lost 4 bases and 0 bases respectively, with 10 bases between them. Germline V lookup: CDR1 MDHEN, CDR2 SYDVKM. The CDR3 here is CASSSTGSSYNEQFF. The DNA of the CDR3 is TGTGCCAGCAGTTCCACCGGGAGCTCCTACAATGAGCAGTTCTTC. Variable domain in full (rest from reference TRBV28 and TRBJ2-1): DVKVTQSSRYLVKRTGEKVFLECVQDMDHENMFWYRQDPGLGLRLIYFSYDVKMKEKGDIPEGYSVSREKKERFSLILESASTNQTSMYLCASSSTGSSYNEQFFGPGTRLTVL.

This clonotype was counted between two and nine times. The chain combines TRBV7-2 with TRBJ2-7; D gene unclear. Germline assignment: CDR1 SGHTA and CDR2 FQGNSA. V was pared by 2 bases and J by 2 bases, with 10 bases between. This CDR3 has 14 amino acids. This chain's CDR3 is CASSLILGAYEQYF. The CDR3 DNA follows: TGTGCCAGCAGCTTAATTCTAGGAGCCTACGAGCAGTACTTC.

This clonotype was seen ten or more times. The V call is TRBV6-5, the J call TRBJ1-1, with D perhaps matching TRBD1 (5 bases). The germline V and J ends were trimmed by 4 bases and 5 bases, with 11 bases remaining between them. The CDR3 has 13 residues. CDR1 is MNHEY and CDR2 is SVGAGI in the germline V gene. In nucleotides, the CDR3 is TGTGCCAGCAGTTGGGGGGTACTAACTGAAGCTTTCTTT. This sequence encodes CASSWGVLTEAFF.

The chain couples TRBV7-2 to TRBJ2-1, with TRBD1 identical over 9 bases. The germline CDR1 and CDR2 sequences are SGHTA and FQGNSA. The length of the CDR3 is 16 residues. Trimming cost V 0 bases and J 9 bases; bases outside gene matches: 9. The chain's CDR3 is CASSLAMWDRVPEQFF. In nucleotides, the CDR3 is TGTGCCAGCAGCTTAGCGATGTGGGACAGGGTCCCTGAGCAGTTCTTC.

In its sample, this clonotype was seen many times. The J gene is TRBJ1-1, the V gene TRBV6-1, with D uncertain. V was clipped by 0 bases and J by 2 bases, with 10 bases between them. Germline CDR1 reads MNHNS; CDR2 reads SASEGT. The CDR3 is 15 residues long. The CDR3 bases are TGTGCCAGCAGTGAAGCCCCGGTGGGTAACACTGAAGCTTTCTTT. This gives the protein CASSEAPVGNTEAFF.

The genes are TRBV18 and TRBJ1-1, with 10 bases aligning to TRBD1. The CDR3 is made up of 14 amino acids. Germline values: CDR1 KGHSH, CDR2 LQKENI. J was trimmed by 6 bases and V by 4 bases; bases with no gene match: 5. The CDR3 coding sequence is TGTGCCAGCTCACTAATCGGACAGGGGGCTGAAGCTTTCTTT. Translation gives CASSLIGQGAEAFF.

V and J are TRBV12-5 and TRBJ2-3, with no clear D. The V end was cut by 6 bases, the J end by 3 bases, with 13 bases between. The CDR3 loop spans 14 amino acids. The germline gives CDR1 LGHNT, CDR2 FRNRAP. The CDR3 DNA is TGTGCTAGTGGCCCCGGTTTTCTGACAGATACGCAGTATTTT. Its translation is CASGPGFLTDTQYF.

The CDR3 spells CASSLLAGYNEQFF. Written as DNA, the CDR3 is TGTGCCAGCAGTTTACTAGCGGGGTACAATGAGCAGTTCTTC. The chain is built from TRBV27 and TRBJ2-1, with 9 bases matching TRBD2. The germline V gene encodes CDR1 MNHEY and CDR2 SMNVEV (reference sequence). J was trimmed by 4 bases and V by 2 bases; bases with no gene match: 0. CDR3 length: 14 residues.

There are a few counts of this clonotype. The genes are TRBV7-6 and TRBJ2-5; D gene unclear. Germline values: CDR1 SGHVS, CDR2 FNYEAQ. Between the trimmed V and J ends, which lost 0 bases and 4 bases, there was a span of 6 bases. CDR3 length equals 13 residues. The CDR3 here is CASSLAPRETQYF. The DNA of the CDR3 is TGTGCCAGCAGCTTAGCGCCGAGAGAGACCCAGTACTTC.

This clonotype was counted many times. The chain links TRBV11-1 to TRBJ2-3, with TRBD2 matching 10 bases. This CDR3 region has 17 residues. CDR1 and CDR2 from the germline V gene are SGHAT and FQDESV (reference sequence). The V segment lost 8 bases and the J segment 5 bases; nucleotides outside the gene matches: 16. Written as DNA, the CDR3 is TGTGCCAGCGCCCGAGCCCCAGTAGCGGGGGGAAAAGATACGCAGTATTTT. Encoded protein: CASARAPVAGGKDTQYF.

The chain uses TRBV19 and TRBJ1-4; tentative D call: TRBD1 (5 bases). The length of the CDR3 is 15 residues. V was shortened by 6 bases and J by 0 bases, with 11 bases between the two germline ends. Per germline, CDR1 LNHDA and CDR2 SQIVND (reference sequence). The CDR3 is CASSHGTSTNEKLFF. DNA of the CDR3: TGTGCCAGTAGCCACGGGACCTCAACTAATGAAAAACTGTTTTTT.

This clonotype was picked up a small number of times. The genes are TRBV20-1 and TRBJ2-1; 11 bases fit TRBD2. Per the germline V gene, CDR1 is DFQATT and CDR2 is SNEGSKA (reference sequence). CDR3 length: 15 amino acids. J lost 3 bases, V lost 5 bases, and 6 bases had no gene match. CDR3 residues: CSAAPLAGVYNEQFF. CDR3 nucleotides: TGCAGTGCTGCCCCACTAGCGGGGGTCTACAATGAGCAGTTCTTC.

The genes are TRBV6-6 and TRBJ2-1; possibly TRBD2 for D (6 bases). Germline CDR1 MNHNY, CDR2 SVGAGI (reference sequence). V gave up 4 bases and J gave up 10 bases, with 14 bases separating them. This CDR3 region has 13 residues. The CDR3 DNA follows: TGTGCCAGCAGTTCCGGGCCGGCGGGGGAGCAGTTCTTC. Translated, it gives CASSSGPAGEQFF.

This clonotype was seen ten or more times. This chain joins TRBV7-3 and TRBJ1-2, with 10 bases aligning to TRBD1. J was trimmed by 6 bases and V by 5 bases; bases with no gene match: 9. Germline CDR1 reads SGHTA; CDR2 reads FQGTGA. This CDR3 region has 15 residues. The CDR3 region is CASSTTGGTVDGYTF. CDR3 bases: TGTGCCAGCAGCACGACAGGGGGCACGGTGGATGGCTACACCTTC.

Note on this clonotype: Germline and junction disagree at one end, which may indicate a read error. The chain joins TRBV7-8 to TRBJ1-1, with 7 bases fitting TRBD1. CDR3 size: 15 residues. CDR1 is SGHVS and CDR2 is FQNEAQ in the germline V gene. This CDR3 is CTSGKGAGANTEAFF. Written as DNA, the CDR3 is TGTACCAGCGGCAAGGGGGCAGGGGCGAACACTGAAGCTTTCTTT.

This sequence joins TRBV27 and TRBJ1-1; D is unresolved. The CDR3 length is 12 residues. Germline V gene data show CDR1 as MNHEY and CDR2 as SMNVEV (reference sequence). Trimming left V 6 bases short and J 1 base short, with 6 bases between. The CDR3 sequence: CASSHGNTEAFF. The CDR3 coding sequence is TGTGCCAGCAGCCATGGGAACACTGAAGCTTTCTTT.

The chain recombines TRBV12-3 or TRBV12-4 with TRBJ1-2; D possibly corresponds to TRBD1 (5 bases). The ends were cut back, 5 bases at V and 3 bases at J, with 16 bases in the middle. This CDR3 has 15 amino acids. The CDR3 bases are TGTGCCAGCAGTCGGCTAGGGCAGGGTGACTATGGCTACACCTTC. Amino acid sequence: CASSRLGQGDYGYTF.